Listed below are T cell receptor beta chains from one sample, sequenced in a study of PD-1 blockade in classical Hodgkin lymphoma. Sequencing used immunoSEQ multiplex PCR; TCRdb keeps in-frame clones, though not all of them. The sample includes about 60,000 clones, 91% of them seen just once. Sample: peripheral blood mononuclear cells (PBMCs), taken before the fourth cycle of nivolumab. Receptors originate from a human donor with classical Hodgkin lymphoma. The CDR3 runs from the conserved cysteine through the conserved F or W. The order of the fields is CDR3 protein, CDR3 DNA, clone size, J gene, V gene, D gene. A D gene is named only where the DNA matches it firmly. Some rows mark clone size as missing; the rest say once, few, many or name a class of expanded clone.

CDR3aa: CASSLEGGPNEKLFF
CDR3nt: TGCGCCAGCAGCTTGGAAGGGGGCCCTAATGAAAAACTGTTTTTT
abundance: .
j_gene: TRBJ1-4
v_gene: TRBV5-1
d_gene: TRBD1

CDR3aa: CAWSVGGGTQYF
CDR3nt: TGTGCCTGGAGTGTAGGAGGGGGGACCCAGTACTTC
abundance: .
j_gene: TRBJ2-5
v_gene: TRBV30
d_gene: .

CDR3aa: CASSPLNTIYF
CDR3nt: TGTGCCAGCTCACCTCTCAACACCATATATTTT
abundance: .
j_gene: TRBJ1-3
v_gene: TRBV18
d_gene: .

CDR3aa: CASSQGDGGTEAFF
CDR3nt: TGCGCCAGCAGCCAAGGAGATGGGGGCACTGAAGCTTTCTTT
abundance: .
j_gene: TRBJ1-1
v_gene: TRBV5-1
d_gene: .

CDR3aa: CASSVGDSLTHTQYF
CDR3nt: TGTGCCAGCAGCGTCGGGGACTCCTTAACTCATACGCAGTATTTT
abundance: .
j_gene: TRBJ2-3
v_gene: TRBV9
d_gene: .

CDR3aa: CASSLYKHTSTINYGYTF
CDR3nt: TGTGCCAGCAGCTTGTACAAGCACACCTCAACTATCAACTATGGCTACACCTTC
abundance: .
j_gene: TRBJ1-2
v_gene: TRBV5-5
d_gene: .

CDR3aa: CASVSWTGNQPQHF
CDR3nt: TGTGCTAGCGTCTCCTGGACAGGCAATCAGCCCCAGCATTTT
abundance: .
j_gene: TRBJ1-5
v_gene: TRBV7-7
d_gene: .

CDR3aa: CASSPTGTSGGASGANVLTF
CDR3nt: TGTGCCAGCAGCCCGACCGGGACTAGCGGGGGGGCCTCTGGGGCCAACGTCCTGACTTTC
abundance: .
j_gene: TRBJ2-6
v_gene: TRBV9
d_gene: TRBD2

CDR3aa: CASSIITLEGNTEAFF
CDR3nt: TGTGCCAGTAGTATAATTACCTTAGAGGGGAACACTGAAGCTTTCTTT
abundance: once
j_gene: TRBJ1-1
v_gene: TRBV19
d_gene: .

CDR3aa: CASSYVGGGYGYTF
CDR3nt: TGTGCCAGCAGTTACGTTGGGGGCGGTTATGGCTACACCTTC
abundance: .
j_gene: TRBJ1-2
v_gene: TRBV6-5
d_gene: .

CDR3aa: CAWNQVAPTNNSPLHF
CDR3nt: TGTGCCTGGAACCAGGTAGCACCGACGAACAATTCACCCCTCCACTTT
abundance: .
j_gene: TRBJ1-6
v_gene: TRBV30
d_gene: .

CDR3aa: CASSLGQGGNEKLFF
CDR3nt: TGTGCCAGCAGCTTAGGGCAGGGTGGGAACGAAAAACTGTTTTTT
abundance: .
j_gene: TRBJ1-4
v_gene: TRBV7-2
d_gene: .

CDR3aa: CASSLLQAGFQEQFF
CDR3nt: TGTGCCAGCAGCTTACTCCAAGCGGGGTTCCAAGAGCAGTTCTTC
abundance: few
j_gene: TRBJ2-1
v_gene: TRBV11-2
d_gene: TRBD2